Shown below are 30 T cell receptor beta chains from a single sample sequenced in a study of technical replicates of blood from a handful of donors (TCRdb year 2017). The library was generated by the immunoSEQ multiplex PCR assay. TCRdb mirrors the immuneACCESS table, restricted to in-frame sequences. Some clones are absent from its copies; in checked studies, under half trace to an unresolved V gene, and the reason for the others is unknown. The sample data list 70,000 to 80,000 clones, and 91% of these were observed just once. Under 0.4% of the sample is in the top ten clones. Sample: T cells isolated from PBMCs. The receptors come from a human donor in good health. Some clones in this sample may be carry-over from other donors' samples.

This clone has just one count. The chain uses TRBV7-9 and TRBJ1-4; D may be TRBD1 (5 bases). The length of the CDR3 is 16 residues. Germline V gene data show CDR1 as SEHNR and CDR2 as FQNEAQ (reference sequence). V lost 5 bases and J lost 4, with 17 bases in between. The CDR3 nucleotides are TGTGCCAGCAGCCCTTACCAGGGTCCCGATAATGAAAAACTGTTTTTT. Translation gives CASSPYQGPDNEKLFF. Full variable domain (remainder filled in from reference TRBV7-9 and TRBJ1-4): DTGVSQNPRHKITKRGQNVTFRCDPISEHNRLYWYRQTLGQGPEFLTYFQNEAQLEKSRLLSDRFSAERPKGSFSTLEIQRTEQGDSAMYLCASSPYQGPDNEKLFFGSGTQLSVL.

The rearrangement joins TRBV28 to TRBJ2-6; D might be TRBD1 (5 bases). This CDR3 is built from 18 residues. Germline CDR1 and CDR2: MDHEN and SYDVKM. The V end lost 6 bases, the J end lost 0 bases, and 18 bases lay between the germline ends. This CDR3 reads CASSLQGVRNSGANVLTF. Written as DNA, the CDR3 is TGTGCCAGCAGCTTACAAGGGGTGAGGAACTCTGGGGCCAACGTCCTGACTTTC.

This chain joins TRBV5-6 and TRBJ2-7, with D maybe TRBD1 (6 bases). Looked up from germline, CDR1 is SGHDT and CDR2 is YYEEEE. This CDR3 contains 13 residues. Trimming took off 2 bases at V and 6 bases at J, with 12 bases between the two ends. This chain's CDR3 is CASSLQLGGEQYF. The CDR3 region has the DNA TGTGCCAGCAGCTTACAATTAGGGGGCGAGCAGTACTTC.

The V gene is TRBV7-9, the J gene TRBJ1-2, with no clear D. Trimming left V 5 bases short and J 2 bases short, with 18 bases between. CDR1 and CDR2 from the germline V gene are SEHNR and FQNEAQ (reference sequence). The CDR3 loop spans 16 amino acids. Here the CDR3 reads CASSPQFTLFNYGYTF. DNA of the CDR3: TGTGCCAGCAGCCCACAGTTTACACTTTTCAACTATGGCTACACCTTC.

Here the CDR3 DNA reads TGTGCTAGTGGTTTGAGACAGGGGGGCTACAATGAGCAGTTCTTC. This translates into CASGLRQGGYNEQFF. The chain couples TRBV12-5 to TRBJ2-1; 9 positions match TRBD1. The J segment lost 3 bases and the V segment lost 2 bases, leaving 2 bases of the junction unmatched. The germline V gene has CDR1 LGHNT and CDR2 FRNRAP. The CDR3 is 15 residues long.

The CDR3 reads CASSRTELFF. The CDR3 coding sequence is TGCGCCAGCAGTCGGACAGAGCTGTTTTTT. This chain joins TRBV10-1 and TRBJ2-2, with a possible D match to TRBD1 (5 bases). The V gene lost 5 bases and the J gene lost 11 bases, with 6 bases spanning the gap. Germline CDR1 and CDR2: WNHNN and SYGVQD (reference sequence). This CDR3 spans 10 amino acids.

This clone was detected only once. The chain recombines TRBV29-1 with TRBJ2-5, with 11 bases that match TRBD2. Germline values: CDR1 SQVTM, CDR2 ANQGSEA. Trimming cost V 6 bases and J 1 base; bases outside gene matches: 16. This CDR3 spans 18 amino acids. The CDR3 loop is CSVETSGTFPGPQETQYF. The CDR3 coding sequence is TGCAGCGTCGAGACTAGCGGGACCTTTCCAGGGCCCCAAGAGACCCAGTACTTC.

This clone was seen more than once but under ten times. This rearrangement joins TRBV2 to TRBJ2-7, with 11 bases that match TRBD2. Germline-derived CDR1 and CDR2 are SNHLY and FYNNEI. The CDR3 spans 15 residues. The ends lost 11 bases at V and 2 bases at J; junction bases unmatched: 11. The CDR3 sequence is CASRRGTSGTYEQYF. CDR3 bases: TGTGCCTCACGCCGGGGGACTAGCGGCACCTACGAGCAGTACTTC.

The rearrangement joins TRBV5-4 to TRBJ1-1; TRBD1 matches at 9 bases. Trimming at V came to 3 bases and at J to 5 bases, leaving 8 bases not matched to a gene. The CDR3 is 15 amino acids. The V gene's germline CDR1 is SGHNT and CDR2 YYREEE (reference sequence). Here the CDR3 reads CASSSNRGLDTEAFF. Written as DNA, the CDR3 is TGTGCCAGCAGCTCAAACAGGGGGCTGGATACTGAAGCTTTCTTT.

V and J are TRBV7-8 and TRBJ1-3; D perhaps matches TRBD1 (5 bases). This CDR3 is built from 16 residues. CDR1 is SGHVS, CDR2 FQNEAQ, per germline. V shed 2 bases and J shed 1 base, with 12 bases lying between them. The CDR3 DNA reads TGTGCCAGCAGCTTACTCTCAGGGCTGTCTGGAAACACCATATATTTT. Its translation is CASSLLSGLSGNTIYF.

This chain connects TRBV7-3 to TRBJ2-3; maybe TRBD1 (6 bases). CDR1 and CDR2 from the germline V gene are SGHTA and FQGTGA. The CDR3 length is 16 residues. Deletions cut 0 bases from V and 3 bases from J, with 13 bases between. For the CDR3, the DNA is TGTGCCAGCAGCTTAACTGAGGCACAGGGTACAGATACGCAGTATTTT. Amino acids: CASSLTEAQGTDTQYF.

This chain uses TRBV7-9 with TRBJ2-3; D perhaps matches TRBD2 (6 bases). Germline V CDR1 and CDR2: SEHNR, FQNEAQ (reference sequence). The V end lost 1 base, the J end lost 3 bases, and 11 bases lay between the germline ends. CDR3 size: 15 residues. CDR3 protein: CASSLGRGVTDTQYF. CDR3 DNA: TGTGCCAGCAGCTTAGGGCGGGGAGTTACAGATACGCAGTATTTT.

This chain uses TRBV28 with TRBJ2-1; TRBD2 agrees at 8 bases. This CDR3 contains 15 residues. The V gene end was trimmed by 6 bases and the J gene end by 3 bases; junction bases not matched to a gene: 7. CDR1 is MDHEN and CDR2 is SYDVKM in the germline V gene. The CDR3 region is CASSPSGLDYNEQFF. DNA of the CDR3: TGTGCCAGCAGCCCTTCGGGACTAGACTACAATGAGCAGTTCTTC.

The rearrangement uses TRBV6-1 and TRBJ1-1; the D gene is possibly TRBD1 (5 bases). The CDR3 consists of 12 residues. Germline V gives CDR1 MNHNS, CDR2 SASEGT. V was pared by 11 bases and J by 5 bases, with 15 bases between. The CDR3 loop is CAGRLGGTEAFF. The DNA for the CDR3 is TGTGCCGGACGACTCGGGGGAACTGAAGCTTTCTTT.

V is TRBV5-4 and J is TRBJ2-2, with TRBD1 as a possible D gene (6 bases). Trimming left V 5 bases short and J 1 base short, with 27 bases between. The CDR3 is 20 amino acids. Per germline, CDR1 SGHNT and CDR2 YYREEE (reference sequence). CDR3 nucleotides: TGTGCCAGCAGTTCTAGCCGACAGGACTCCAACTATTTGAACACCGGGGAGCTGTTTTTT. This gives the protein CASSSSRQDSNYLNTGELFF.

The rearrangement uses TRBV13 and TRBJ2-1; no clear D gene. Looked up from germline, CDR1 is PRHDT and CDR2 is FYEKMQ (reference sequence). The CDR3 extends over 15 amino acids. V was shortened by 8 bases and J by 0 bases, with 14 bases between the two germline ends. The CDR3: CASAPGASSYNEQFF. CDR3 DNA: TGTGCCAGCGCCCCGGGTGCTAGCTCCTACAATGAGCAGTTCTTC.

V gene TRBV6-5 combines with J gene TRBJ1-5, with D unresolved. CDR1 and CDR2 from the germline V gene are MNHEY and SVGAGI. The CDR3 spans 13 residues. Deletions cut 8 bases from V and 0 bases from J, with 8 bases between. CDR3 in amino acids: CASCSNSNQPQHF. The CDR3 coding sequence is TGTGCCAGCTGCAGTAATAGCAATCAGCCCCAGCATTTT.

This chain connects TRBV18 to TRBJ2-1; TRBD1 matches at 7 bases. V was clipped by 2 bases and J by 4 bases; unmatched bases: 5. The CDR3 is made up of 15 amino acids. CDR1 and CDR2 from the germline V gene are KGHSH and LQKENI. In DNA form, the CDR3 reads TGTGCCAGCTCACCAGACAGGGAACCATACAATGAGCAGTTCTTC. Its translation: CASSPDREPYNEQFF.

The chain recombines TRBV20-1 with TRBJ2-7; no reliable D call. This CDR3 has 10 amino acids. V was cut by 5 bases and J by 3 bases, with 5 bases left in between. Germline V lookup: CDR1 DFQATT, CDR2 SNEGSKA (reference sequence). CDR3: CSAYSYEQYF. The CDR3, as DNA: TGCAGTGCTTACAGCTACGAGCAGTACTTC.

The V and J genes are TRBV27 and TRBJ2-1; 14 positions match TRBD2. Germline lookup yields CDR1 MNHEY and CDR2 SMNVEV (reference sequence). The V segment lost 5 bases and the J segment 8 bases; nucleotides outside the gene matches: 5. The CDR3 runs 15 residues. The CDR3 bases are TGTGCCAGCAGTAGACTAGCGGGAGGGCCGGATGAGCAGTTCTTC. Residues: CASSRLAGGPDEQFF.

This clone was picked up one time. The rearrangement uses TRBV19 and TRBJ1-5, with D hard to call. V was shortened by 3 bases and J by 4 bases, with 7 bases between the two germline ends. The germline V gene has CDR1 LNHDA and CDR2 SQIVND (reference sequence). The CDR3 has 13 residues. CDR3 residues: CASSIKQNQPQHF. CDR3 sequence (DNA): TGTGCCAGTAGTATCAAACAGAATCAGCCCCAGCATTTT.

This clone was counted only a few times. This rearrangement joins TRBV9 to TRBJ1-2; D is unresolved. V dropped 0 bases and J dropped 4 bases, with 13 bases sitting between them. The CDR3 is made up of 15 amino acids. Germline assignment: CDR1 SGDLS and CDR2 YYNGEE. Here the CDR3 reads CASSVAGIGTYGYTF. The CDR3 DNA reads as TGTGCCAGCAGCGTAGCCGGGATTGGAACCTATGGCTACACCTTC. Together with reference TRBV9 and TRBJ1-2, the CDR3 gives the full variable domain: DSGVTQTPKHLITATGQRVTLRCSPRSGDLSVYWYQQSLDQGLQFLIQYYNGEERAKGNILERFSAQQFPDLHSELNLSSLELGDSALYFCASSVAGIGTYGYTFGSGTRLTVV.

The chain recombines TRBV19 with TRBJ2-7; D is uncertain. V gave up 1 base and J gave up 0 bases, with 13 bases separating them. Germline-derived CDR1 and CDR2 are LNHDA and SQIVND (reference sequence). This CDR3 is built from 16 residues. This chain's CDR3 is CASSIGGGRYSYEQYF. Written as DNA, the CDR3 is TGTGCCAGTAGTATAGGTGGTGGCAGGTACTCCTACGAGCAGTACTTC.

The chain has TRBV6-1 and TRBJ1-3; TRBD1 agrees at 8 bases. Germline CDR1 reads MNHNS; CDR2 reads SASEGT. V lost 0 bases, J lost 4 bases, and 5 bases stayed unmatched. This CDR3 comprises 16 residues. This CDR3 is CASSEARGQGGNTIYF. The DNA for the CDR3 is TGTGCCAGCAGTGAAGCGCGAGGACAGGGCGGAAACACCATATATTTT.

The chain combines TRBV27 with TRBJ2-7; TRBD1 matches 8 bases. Germline assignment: CDR1 MNHEY and CDR2 SMNVEV (reference sequence). This CDR3 has 14 amino acids. The V and J ends lost 4 bases and 6 bases, in that order; junction bases with no gene match: 8. The CDR3 DNA reads TGTGCCAGCAGTTGGCAGACAGGGGCCTCCGAGCAGTACTTC. Translating it yields CASSWQTGASEQYF.

The chain is built from TRBV28 and TRBJ1-2; D remains ambiguous. CDR3 length: 11 residues. The V and J ends lost 8 bases and 3 bases respectively, with 7 bases between them. Per germline, CDR1 MDHEN and CDR2 SYDVKM. CDR3 bases: TGTGCCAGCCGGGGAGACTATGGCTACACCTTC. It specifies CASRGDYGYTF.

This clone was counted a few times. V and J are TRBV4-1 and TRBJ1-2; maybe TRBD1 (6 bases). V lost 2 bases to trimming and J lost 4 bases, with 14 bases between them. CDR3 size: 15 residues. Germline values: CDR1 MGHRA, CDR2 YSYEKL. For the CDR3, the DNA is TGCGCCAGCAGCCAACTTGGACAGCCACTCTATGGCTACACCTTC. This encodes CASSQLGQPLYGYTF.

The genes are TRBV7-3 and TRBJ2-2, with TRBD1 matching 8 bases. V was pared by 5 bases and J by 6 bases, with 8 bases of the junction left unmatched. The CDR3 consists of 15 residues. Looked up from germline, CDR1 is SGHTA and CDR2 is FQGTGA. The CDR3 coding sequence is TGTGCCAGCAGCAGGGGACAGGCAGGATCCGGGGAGCTGTTTTTT. Translation: CASSRGQAGSGELFF.

This clone was observed a single time. J is TRBJ2-1 and V is TRBV19; TRBD2 matches at 10 bases. The CDR3 runs to 16 residues. CDR1 and CDR2 from the germline V gene are LNHDA and SQIVND (reference sequence). V lost 4 bases and J lost 5; bases outside the gene matches: 8. CDR3 sequence: CASSTGTSAANNEQFF. As DNA, the CDR3 is TGTGCCAGTAGTACCGGGACTAGCGCAGCCAACAATGAGCAGTTCTTC.

The gene calls are TRBV4-2 and TRBJ2-1; possibly TRBD2 for D (6 bases). Germline V gives CDR1 LGHNA, CDR2 YNFKEQ. Trimming left V 1 base short and J 5 bases short, with 15 bases between. The CDR3 spans 16 residues. Here the CDR3 reads CASSQVEGSGDNEQFF. The CDR3 region has the DNA TGTGCCAGCAGCCAAGTGGAGGGGAGTGGCGACAATGAGCAGTTCTTC.